This T cell receptor (beta chain) came from a study of control samples from healthy donors and cancer patients. Repertoires were generated with immunoSEQ multiplex PCR, while TCRdb's copy carries only in-frame clones and drops some. This table holds about 120,000 clones, more than 75% found once. V dropped 7 bases and J dropped 7; count of bases not matched to a gene: 11. CDR1 is LNHDA and CDR2 is SQIVND in the germline V gene (reference sequence). CDR3 length equals 15 residues. The V call is TRBV19, the J call TRBJ1-5, with 9 bases that match TRBD1. The TCR originated in a woman in her 70s in good health. The specimen was blood. Here the CDR3 DNA reads TGTGCCAGTACCATGACAGGGGGATCGTACCAGCCCCAGCATTTT. This translates into CASTMTGGSYQPQHF. Supplemented by reference TRBV19 and TRBJ1-5, the full variable domain reads DGGITQSPKYLFRKEGQNVTLSCEQNLNHDAMYWYRQDPGQGLRLIYYSQIVNDFQKGDIAEGYSVSREKKESFPLTVTSAQKNPTAFYLCASTMTGGSYQPQHFGDGTRLSIL.